The 20 T cell receptor beta chains in this list originate from one sample, sequenced in a study of T-cell reconstitution after alpha-beta-depleted transplantation in children. Using unique molecular identifiers, the investigators prepared the TCRbeta library. One entry per CDR3 protein results from TCRdb running MiXCR on the PCR reads. Of 450,000 to 550,000 distinct CDR3 sequences in the sample, over 10% are singletons; the top ten hold 11% to 15%. Sequencing used PBMCs, mostly from graft donor cells, obtained 180 days after TCRalphabeta/CD19-depleted stem cell transplant. Receptors originate from a female patient between 2 and 10 years old who had a stem cell transplant for aplastic anemia, so the T cells may come from the graft donor.

This chain uses TRBV28 with TRBJ2-3, with D possibly matching TRBD1 (6 bases). The CDR3 is made up of 16 amino acids. Trimming removed 3 bases from V and 6 bases from J, with 19 bases in between. Germline CDR1 is MDHEN and CDR2 is SYDVKM. CDR3 nucleotides: TGTGCCAGCAGTTTTTTTGGACAGATTCCTCGGGATACGCAGTATTTT. Translating it yields CASSFFGQIPRDTQYF.

The chain employs TRBV7-9 and TRBJ2-7; the D is unclear. V was trimmed by 1 base and J by 0 bases, leaving 10 bases between them. Per the germline V gene, CDR1 is SEHNR and CDR2 is FQNEAQ (reference sequence). The CDR3 runs 15 residues. CDR3 nucleotide sequence: TGTGCCAGCAGCTTAGGACATACTTACTCCTACGAGCAGTACTTC. Residues: CASSLGHTYSYEQYF.

The rearrangement joins TRBV29-1 to TRBJ1-1; 7 bases line up with TRBD1. The CDR3 consists of 14 residues. V lost 7 bases, J lost 6 bases, and 14 bases stayed unmatched. CDR1 and CDR2 (germline): SQVTM, ANQGSEA. The CDR3 DNA is TGCAGCGCTCCCAGACAGGGAAGGACGTCTGAAGCTTTCTTT. This gives the protein CSAPRQGRTSEAFF.

A few counts support this clonotype. The V and J genes are TRBV4-3 and TRBJ1-5, with 8 bases aligning to TRBD1. The germline gives CDR1 LGHNA, CDR2 YSLEER. This CDR3 has 16 amino acids. The V and J ends lost 4 bases and 2 bases, in that order; junction bases with no gene match: 7. CDR3: CASSPDRAVGNQPQHF. The CDR3 DNA reads TGCGCCAGCAGCCCGGACAGGGCTGTTGGCAATCAGCCCCAGCATTTT.

In this sample, this clonotype turned up a few times. The chain has TRBV28 and TRBJ2-3; 10 bases are shared with TRBD2. The CDR3 spans 14 residues. V gave up 3 bases and J gave up 4 bases; unmatched junction bases: 1. Germline CDR1 and CDR2: MDHEN and SYDVKM. The CDR3: CASSLTSGPDTQYF. As DNA, the CDR3 is TGTGCCAGCAGTTTGACTAGCGGGCCAGATACGCAGTATTTT.

The rearrangement links TRBV25-1 to TRBJ2-5; D unclear. Deletions cut 1 base from V and 3 bases from J, with 6 bases between. The CDR3 sequence is 13 residues long. Germline lookup yields CDR1 MGHDK and CDR2 SYGVNS. CDR3: CASSEWTEETQYF. In nucleotides, the CDR3 is TGTGCCAGCAGTGAATGGACCGAAGAGACCCAGTACTTC.

This clonotype occurred a few times. V is TRBV7-8 and J is TRBJ2-7; TRBD2 aligns across 8 bases. This CDR3 has 12 amino acids. Germline lookup yields CDR1 SGHVS and CDR2 FQNEAQ. The CDR3 DNA reads as TGTGCCAGCAGCCTAGCGGGCCCCGAGCAGTACGTC. Translation: CASSLAGPEQYV.

This rearrangement joins TRBV6-2 or TRBV6-3 to TRBJ2-7; 8 positions match TRBD1. Germline V lookup: CDR1 MNHEY, CDR2 SVGEGT. The CDR3 sequence is 15 residues long. J was trimmed by 2 bases and V by 5 bases; bases with no gene match: 8. The DNA of the CDR3 is TGTGCCAGCAGTACGACGGGACAGGCAACCTACGAGCAGTACTTC. It yields the protein CASSTTGQATYEQYF.

The chain is built from TRBV7-2 and TRBJ1-4; D perhaps matches TRBD1 (6 bases). In germline, CDR1 is SGHTA, CDR2 FQGNSA. The germline V and J ends were trimmed by 3 bases and 5 bases, with 16 bases remaining between them. The CDR3 totals 16 residues. For the CDR3, the DNA is TGTGCCAGCAGCTTTACGGGGGGCCGCCCGAATGAAAAACTGTTTTTT. Protein: CASSFTGGRPNEKLFF.

In its sample, this clonotype was seen once. The V call is TRBV20-1, the J call TRBJ2-1; TRBD2 matches 9 bases. Germline V gene sequence: CDR1 DFQATT, CDR2 SNEGSKA (reference sequence). V was clipped by 6 bases and J by 8 bases; unmatched bases: 23. This CDR3 region has 18 residues. CDR3 protein: CSAFFAREGLTPRDEQFF. In DNA, the CDR3 is TGCAGTGCCTTTTTCGCGCGGGAGGGCCTAACTCCCCGCGATGAGCAGTTCTTC.

This clonotype turned up a few times. V is TRBV4-2 and J is TRBJ2-2; 11 nucleotides align to TRBD2. V shed 8 bases, J shed 4 bases, and the junction held 6 bases outside the gene matches. Looked up from germline, CDR1 is LGHNA and CDR2 is YNFKEQ. This CDR3 has 15 residues. In nucleotides, the CDR3 is TGTGCCAGCCACACTAGCGGGAGCGGCACCGGGGAGCTGTTTTTT. Translated, it gives CASHTSGSGTGELFF.

This clonotype was picked up a small number of times. Being one base from a much bigger clone, this may be a read error. The J gene is TRBJ2-1, the V gene TRBV27; no definite D call. This CDR3 spans 11 amino acids. The germline CDR1 and CDR2 sequences are MNHEY and SMNVEV (reference sequence). The V end was cut by 3 bases, the J end by 6 bases, with 3 bases between. CDR3 DNA sequence: TGTGCCAGCAGTTTCTTCAATGAGCAGTTCTTC. It encodes CASSFFNEQFF.

DNA for the CDR3: TGTGCCAGCAGCATACAATTGGGGGGAGGGAACACTGAAGCTTTCTTT. Its translation is CASSIQLGGGNTEAFF. The genes are TRBV7-9 and TRBJ1-1, with TRBD1 as a possible D gene (5 bases). CDR3 size: 16 residues. From germline, CDR1 is SEHNR and CDR2 FQNEAQ (reference sequence). V lost 5 bases, J lost 1 base, and 17 bases lay in between. The full variable domain, with the rest looked up from reference TRBV7-9 and TRBJ1-1, is DTGVSQNPRHKITKRGQNVTFRCDPISEHNRLYWYRQTLGQGPEFLTYFQNEAQLEKSRLLSDRFSAERPKGSFSTLEIQRTEQGDSAMYLCASSIQLGGGNTEAFFGQGTRLTVV.

The table lists this clonotype with a few counts. This rearrangement joins TRBV2 to TRBJ2-3; D call uncertain. V was trimmed by 0 bases and J by 1 base, leaving 5 bases between them. This CDR3 is built from 14 residues. Per germline, CDR1 SNHLY and CDR2 FYNNEI. Here the CDR3 reads CASSEALGTDTQYF. The CDR3 DNA sequence: TGTGCCAGCAGTGAAGCGCTGGGCACAGATACGCAGTATTTT.

The J gene is TRBJ1-2, the V gene TRBV12-3 or TRBV12-4, with no clear D. The CDR3 has 16 amino acids. The ends were cut back, 5 bases at V and 4 bases at J, with 20 bases in the middle. CDR3 nucleotides: TGTGCCAGCAGTAGGCGGTTCGCGAAGTTACTCTATGGCTACACCTTC. As protein: CASSRRFAKLLYGYTF.

The chain recombines TRBV7-9 with TRBJ1-4; D gene uncertain. V was shortened by 6 bases and J by 3 bases, with 17 bases between the two germline ends. CDR1 and CDR2 (germline): SEHNR, FQNEAQ (reference sequence). This CDR3 has 16 residues. The CDR3 loop is CASRTREGSPNEKLFF. As DNA, the CDR3 is TGTGCCAGCAGAACACGGGAAGGCTCGCCTAATGAAAAACTGTTTTTT.

The chain employs TRBV20-1 and TRBJ2-7, with 11 positions matching TRBD2. CDR3 length: 14 residues. From germline, CDR1 is DFQATT and CDR2 SNEGSKA (reference sequence). V lost 2 bases, J lost 4 bases, and 4 bases stayed unmatched. CDR3 nucleotide sequence: TGCAGTGCTAGATGGTCTAGCGGGAGGTACGAGCAGTACTTC. Translated, it gives CSARWSSGRYEQYF.

This clonotype occurred many times. The gene calls are TRBV12-3 or TRBV12-4 and TRBJ2-2; the D gene is possibly TRBD2 (5 bases). The CDR3 has 15 amino acids. Trimming left V 7 bases short and J 2 bases short, with 14 bases between. CDR3 in amino acids: CASNQPGRNTGELFF. The CDR3 bases are TGTGCCAGCAACCAACCGGGGAGAAACACCGGGGAGCTGTTTTTT.

This clonotype appeared many times. J is TRBJ1-1 and V is TRBV21-1; the listed D gene, TRBD1, was not tested against the DNA. TRBV21-1 is marked as a pseudogene. CDR3 length: 12 residues. In DNA, the CDR3 is TGTGCCAGGACAGGAATTGACACTGAAGCTTTCTTT. Translating gives CARTGIDTEAFF.

The chain has TRBV29-1 and TRBJ2-1; 13 bases match TRBD2. Trimming at V came to 4 bases and at J to 9 bases, leaving 3 bases not matched to a gene. The CDR3 consists of 13 residues. Germline assignment: CDR1 SQVTM and CDR2 ANQGSEA. The CDR3 DNA reads TGCAGCGTTGCCGGACTAGCGGGAGCTGAGCAGTTCTTC. Translation gives CSVAGLAGAEQFF.